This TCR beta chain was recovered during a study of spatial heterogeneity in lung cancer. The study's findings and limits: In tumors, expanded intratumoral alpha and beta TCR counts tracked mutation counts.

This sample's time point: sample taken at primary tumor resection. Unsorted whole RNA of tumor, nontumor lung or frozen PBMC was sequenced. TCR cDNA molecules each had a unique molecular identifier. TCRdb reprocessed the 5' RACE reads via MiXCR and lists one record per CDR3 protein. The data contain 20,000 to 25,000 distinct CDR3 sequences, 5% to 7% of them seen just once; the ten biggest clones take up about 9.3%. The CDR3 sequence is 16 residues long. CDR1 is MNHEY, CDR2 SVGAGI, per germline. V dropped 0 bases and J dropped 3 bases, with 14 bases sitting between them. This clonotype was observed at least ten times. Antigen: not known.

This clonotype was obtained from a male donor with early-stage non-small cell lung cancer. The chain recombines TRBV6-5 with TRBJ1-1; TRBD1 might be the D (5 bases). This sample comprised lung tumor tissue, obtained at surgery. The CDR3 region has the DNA TGTGCCAGCAGTTACTCGTTCTTCGGAGGGGACACTGAAGCTTTCTTT. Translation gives CASSYSFFGGDTEAFF.